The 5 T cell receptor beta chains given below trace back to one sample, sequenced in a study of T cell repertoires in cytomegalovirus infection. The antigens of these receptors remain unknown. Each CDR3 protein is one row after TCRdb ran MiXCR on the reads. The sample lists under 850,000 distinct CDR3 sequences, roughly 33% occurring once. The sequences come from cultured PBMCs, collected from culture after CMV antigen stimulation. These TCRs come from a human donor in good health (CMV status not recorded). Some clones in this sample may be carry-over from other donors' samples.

CDR3 coding DNA: TGTGCCAGCAGTGGGATGACAGGGACTGAAGCTTTCTTT. Its translation: CASSGMTGTEAFF. V and J are TRBV2 and TRBJ1-1, with 7 bases that match TRBD1. This CDR3 has 13 amino acids. Germline V gives CDR1 SNHLY, CDR2 FYNNEI. V was clipped by 4 bases and J by 5 bases; unmatched bases: 4.

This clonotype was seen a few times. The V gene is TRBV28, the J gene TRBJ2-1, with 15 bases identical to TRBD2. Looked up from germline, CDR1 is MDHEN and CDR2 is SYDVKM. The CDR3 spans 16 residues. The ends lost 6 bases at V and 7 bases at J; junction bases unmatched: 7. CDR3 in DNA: TGTGCCAGCAGACGGACTAGCGGGGGGGCAGGGAATGAGCAGTTCTTC. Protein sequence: CASRRTSGGAGNEQFF.

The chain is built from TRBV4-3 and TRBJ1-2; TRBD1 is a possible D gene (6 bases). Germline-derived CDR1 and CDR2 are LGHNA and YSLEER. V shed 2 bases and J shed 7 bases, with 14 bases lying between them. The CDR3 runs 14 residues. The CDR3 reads CASSQTNRASGYTF. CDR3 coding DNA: TGCGCCAGCAGCCAAACAAACAGGGCTAGTGGCTACACCTTC.

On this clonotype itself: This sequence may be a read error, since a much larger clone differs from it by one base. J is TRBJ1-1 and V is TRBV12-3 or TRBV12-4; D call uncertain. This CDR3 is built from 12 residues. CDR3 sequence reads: CASTSLNIEAFF. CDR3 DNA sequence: TGTGCCAGCACTTCCCTGAACATTGAAGCTTTCTTT.

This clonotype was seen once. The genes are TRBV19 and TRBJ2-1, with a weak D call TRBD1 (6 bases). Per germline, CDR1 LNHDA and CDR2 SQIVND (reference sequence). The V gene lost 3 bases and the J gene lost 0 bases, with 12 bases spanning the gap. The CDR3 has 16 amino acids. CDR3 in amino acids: CASSMPTGSSYNEQFF. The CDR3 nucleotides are TGTGCCAGTAGTATGCCCACAGGGAGCTCCTACAATGAGCAGTTCTTC.